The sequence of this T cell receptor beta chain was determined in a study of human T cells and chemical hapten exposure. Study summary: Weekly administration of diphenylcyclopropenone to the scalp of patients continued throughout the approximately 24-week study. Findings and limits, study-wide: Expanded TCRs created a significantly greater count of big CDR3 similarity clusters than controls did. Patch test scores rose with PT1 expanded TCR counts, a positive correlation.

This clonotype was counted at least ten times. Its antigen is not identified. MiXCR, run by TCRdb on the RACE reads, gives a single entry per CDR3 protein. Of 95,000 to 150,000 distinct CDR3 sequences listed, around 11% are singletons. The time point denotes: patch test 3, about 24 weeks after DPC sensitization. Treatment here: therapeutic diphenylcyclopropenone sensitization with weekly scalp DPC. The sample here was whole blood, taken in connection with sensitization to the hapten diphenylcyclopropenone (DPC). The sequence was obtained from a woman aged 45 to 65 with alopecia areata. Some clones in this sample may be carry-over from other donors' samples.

In nucleotides, the CDR3 is TGCGCCACCCCGGGTACTAGCACAGATACGCAGTATTTT. Residues: CATPGTSTDTQYF. The rearrangement links TRBV5-1 to TRBJ2-3; D uncertain. Per the germline V gene, CDR1 is SGHRS and CDR2 is YFSETQ. V was cut by 9 bases and J by 0 bases, with 11 bases left in between. The CDR3 loop spans 13 amino acids.